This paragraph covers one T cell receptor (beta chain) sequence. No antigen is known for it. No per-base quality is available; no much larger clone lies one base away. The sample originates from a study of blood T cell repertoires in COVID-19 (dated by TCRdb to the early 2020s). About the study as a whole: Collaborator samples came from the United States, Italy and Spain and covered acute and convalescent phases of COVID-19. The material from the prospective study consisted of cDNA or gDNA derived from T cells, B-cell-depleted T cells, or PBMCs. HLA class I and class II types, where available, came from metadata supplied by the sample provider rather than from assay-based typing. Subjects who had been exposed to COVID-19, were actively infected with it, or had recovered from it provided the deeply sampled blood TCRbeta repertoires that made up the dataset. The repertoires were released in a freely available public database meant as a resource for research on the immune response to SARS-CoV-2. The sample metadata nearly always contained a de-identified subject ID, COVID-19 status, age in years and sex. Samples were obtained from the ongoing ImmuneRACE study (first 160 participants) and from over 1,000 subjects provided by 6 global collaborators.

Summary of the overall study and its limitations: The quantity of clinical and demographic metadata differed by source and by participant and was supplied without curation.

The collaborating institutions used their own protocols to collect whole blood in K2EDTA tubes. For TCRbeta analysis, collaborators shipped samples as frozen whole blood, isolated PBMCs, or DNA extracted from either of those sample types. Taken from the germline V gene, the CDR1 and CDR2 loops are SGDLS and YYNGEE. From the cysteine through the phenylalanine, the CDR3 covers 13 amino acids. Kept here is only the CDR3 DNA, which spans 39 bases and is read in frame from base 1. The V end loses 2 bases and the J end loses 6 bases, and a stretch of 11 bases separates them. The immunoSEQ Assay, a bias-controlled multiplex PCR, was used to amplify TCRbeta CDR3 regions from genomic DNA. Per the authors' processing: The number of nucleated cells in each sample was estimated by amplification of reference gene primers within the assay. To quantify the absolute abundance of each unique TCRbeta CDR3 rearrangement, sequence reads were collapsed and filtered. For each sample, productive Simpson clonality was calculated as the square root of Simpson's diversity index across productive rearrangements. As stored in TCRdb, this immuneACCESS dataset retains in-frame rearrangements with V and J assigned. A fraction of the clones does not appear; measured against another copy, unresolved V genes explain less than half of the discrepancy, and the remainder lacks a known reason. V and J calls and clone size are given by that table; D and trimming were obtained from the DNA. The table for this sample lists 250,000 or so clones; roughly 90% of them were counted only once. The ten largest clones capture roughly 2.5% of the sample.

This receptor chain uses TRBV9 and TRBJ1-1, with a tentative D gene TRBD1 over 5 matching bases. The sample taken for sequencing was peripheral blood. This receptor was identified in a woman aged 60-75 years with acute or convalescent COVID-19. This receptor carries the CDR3 CASSVTWGAEAFF. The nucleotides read TGTGCCAGCAGCGTCACCTGGGGGGCTGAAGCTTTCTTT.